This T cell receptor beta chain was retrieved from a study of CD8 T cells in ankylosing spondylitis. Points from the study as a whole: Reported data indicate significant enrichment of disease-linked clones within matched ankylosing spondylitis synovial fluid. Reactive arthritis synovial fluid and blood previously showed some of these motif variants. There was a TCR beta motif, made of several highly homologous variants, that appeared characteristic of ankylosing spondylitis blood. CD8+ cells made up the disease-linked clones, which were relatively rare in peripheral blood.

V lost 6 bases and J lost 5, with 11 bases in between. Germline V gene sequence: CDR1 MGHDK, CDR2 SYGVNS. The CDR3 contains 12 residues. As concerns this clonotype: Its matching antigen is unknown.

TCRdb called the 5' RACE reads again in MiXCR, with one record for every CDR3 protein. The table lists over 700,000 distinct CDR3 sequences, around 20% of them singletons. This sequence joins TRBV25-1 and TRBJ2-7; D gene unclear. The clonotype was recovered from a male donor with ankylosing spondylitis. The source material was blood, either unsorted or a sorted T cell fraction (not recorded which). For the CDR3, the DNA is TGTGCCAGCAGCAGGTGGGCACACGAGCAGTACTTC. This sequence encodes CASSRWAHEQYF.